This T cell receptor beta chain originates from a study of metastatic and nonmetastatic thyroid tumors (dated by TCRdb to the early 2020s). General notes on the study: The researchers compared repertoires between peripheral blood samples and tumor or nodule tissue samples from patients with malignant or benign thyroid disease.

Turning to this clone: This clone's antigen is unknown. Base qualities were left out, and no much larger clone turns up one base away.

The full study reports these points: In both blood and tumor samples, TCR beta diversity was reported to be significantly higher in malignant tumors than in benign nodules.

The protocol used for the library was PCR. Sequencing instrument: Illumina HiSeq 4000. High-throughput sequencing was used to profile the TCR beta-chain CDR3 region of each patient. The authors' pipeline ran thus. Drawing on CDR3 differences between clinicopathological groups, the researchers built a classifier meant to tell apart patients with distant-metastatic papillary thyroid cancer. The Shannon index was used to measure repertoire diversity, and the Morisita-Horn index was used to measure how similar tumor and blood repertoires were. The raw public data were reprocessed by TCRdb itself: fastp quality trimming at Q25, MiXCR clonotype calling, in-frame beta chains only. The V and J calls here are based on TCRdb, not the publication. This sample has tens of thousands of clones in its table, and more than 13% of those were observed once. The ten most abundant clones make up over 6% of the sample.

No treatment had been received by any patient before thyroid surgery. Using T-cell receptor beta sequencing, the study looked back at clinical samples from patients collected from the early 2010s to the late 2010s. The sample comprised blood. The clonotype was recovered from a male donor with papillary thyroid cancer or a benign thyroid nodule (not recorded which). Some clones in this sample may be carry-over from other donors' samples.

CDR3 loop: CASSLRAGAGYGYTF. The sequenced DNA: TGTGCCAGCAGCCTCCGCGCGGGGGCCGGCTATGGCTACACCTTC. The sequence links TRBV3-1 to TRBJ1-2, and the D gene may be TRBD1, 6 bases matching. As encoded in the germline V gene (reference sequence), CDR1 is LGHDT while CDR2 is YNNKEL. The CDR3 holds 15 amino acids from the cysteine to the phenylalanine. This entry keeps only the CDR3 DNA: 45 bases, framed from base 1. At the junction V is shortened by 4 bases and J by 4 bases, with 16 bases in between.